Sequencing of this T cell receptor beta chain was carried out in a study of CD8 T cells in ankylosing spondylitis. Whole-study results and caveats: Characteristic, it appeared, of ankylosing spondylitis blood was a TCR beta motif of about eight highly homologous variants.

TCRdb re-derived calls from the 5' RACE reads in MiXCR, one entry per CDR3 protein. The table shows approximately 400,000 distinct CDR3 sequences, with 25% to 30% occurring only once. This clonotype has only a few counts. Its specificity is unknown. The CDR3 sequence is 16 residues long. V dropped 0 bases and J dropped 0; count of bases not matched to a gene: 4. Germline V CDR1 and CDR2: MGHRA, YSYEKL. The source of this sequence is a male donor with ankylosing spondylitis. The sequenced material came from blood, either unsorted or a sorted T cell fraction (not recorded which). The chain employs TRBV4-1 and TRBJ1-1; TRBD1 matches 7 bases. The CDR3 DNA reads TGCGCCAGCAGCCAAGATTGGGACAGACTGAACACTGAAGCTTTCTTT. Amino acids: CASSQDWDRLNTEAFF.